What follows describes a single T cell receptor beta chain. Sequencing used immunoSEQ multiplex PCR; TCRdb keeps in-frame clones, though not all of them. In the table there are roughly 260,000 clones, 82% of which are singletons. CDR3 size: 15 residues. Germline CDR1 reads MRHNA; CDR2 reads SNTAGT. With 5 bases removed from V and 2 bases from J, the gap between germline ends came to 13 bases. The data derive from a study of blood T cell repertoires in COVID-19. As for the study in general: T cells, B-cell-depleted T cells, or PBMCs supplied cDNA or gDNA.

The source of this sequence is a woman aged 18-35 years with acute or convalescent COVID-19. Sequenced: peripheral blood. The chain uses TRBV6-4 and TRBJ2-1; TRBD1 is a possible D gene (5 bases). The CDR3 bases are TGTGCCAGCAGTTCAGGGATAGGAGCCTACAATGAGCAGTTCTTC. Protein sequence: CASSSGIGAYNEQFF.